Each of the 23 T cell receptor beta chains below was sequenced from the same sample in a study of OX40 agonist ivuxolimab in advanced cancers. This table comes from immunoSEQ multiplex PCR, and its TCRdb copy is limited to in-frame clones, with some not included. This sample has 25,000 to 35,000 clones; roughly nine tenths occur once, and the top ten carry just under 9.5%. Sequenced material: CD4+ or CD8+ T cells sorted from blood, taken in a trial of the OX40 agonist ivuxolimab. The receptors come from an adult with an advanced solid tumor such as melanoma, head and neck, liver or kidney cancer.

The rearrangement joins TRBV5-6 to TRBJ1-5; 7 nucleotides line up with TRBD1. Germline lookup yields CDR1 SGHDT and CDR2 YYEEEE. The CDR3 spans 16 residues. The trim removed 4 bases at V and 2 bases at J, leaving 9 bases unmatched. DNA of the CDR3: TGTGCCAGCAGCGCTCAAGGGGGCGCGGGCAATCAGCCCCAGCATTTT. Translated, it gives CASSAQGGAGNQPQHF.

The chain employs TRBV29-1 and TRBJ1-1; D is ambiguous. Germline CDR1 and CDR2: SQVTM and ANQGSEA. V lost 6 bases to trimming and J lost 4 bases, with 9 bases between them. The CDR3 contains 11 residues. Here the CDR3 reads CSVRLPTEAFF. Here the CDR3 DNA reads TGCAGCGTCCGGCTGCCCACTGAAGCTTTCTTT.

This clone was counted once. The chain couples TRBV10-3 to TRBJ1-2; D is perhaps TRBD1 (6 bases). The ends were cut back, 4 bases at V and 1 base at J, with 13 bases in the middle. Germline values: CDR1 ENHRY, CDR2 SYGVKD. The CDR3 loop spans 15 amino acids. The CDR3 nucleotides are TGTGCCATCAGTGGATCGGACAGTTTTAACTATGGCTACACCTTC. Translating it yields CAISGSDSFNYGYTF.

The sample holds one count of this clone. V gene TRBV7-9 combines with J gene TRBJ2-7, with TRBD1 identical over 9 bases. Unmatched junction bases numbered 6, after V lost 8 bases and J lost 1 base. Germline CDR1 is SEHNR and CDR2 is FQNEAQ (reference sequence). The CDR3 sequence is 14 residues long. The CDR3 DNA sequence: TGTGCCAGCCGCCCCGGGACAGGGTCCTACGAGCAGTACTTC. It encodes CASRPGTGSYEQYF. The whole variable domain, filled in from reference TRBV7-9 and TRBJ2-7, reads DTGVSQNPRHKITKRGQNVTFRCDPISEHNRLYWYRQTLGQGPEFLTYFQNEAQLEKSRLLSDRFSAERPKGSFSTLEIQRTEQGDSAMYLCASRPGTGSYEQYFGPGTRLTVT.

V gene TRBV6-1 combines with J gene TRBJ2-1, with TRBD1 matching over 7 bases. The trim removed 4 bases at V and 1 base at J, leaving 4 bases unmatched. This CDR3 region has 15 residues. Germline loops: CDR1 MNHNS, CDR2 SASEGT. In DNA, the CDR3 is TGTGCCAGCAGTGGACAGGGAACGTCCTACAATGAGCAGTTCTTC. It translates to CASSGQGTSYNEQFF.

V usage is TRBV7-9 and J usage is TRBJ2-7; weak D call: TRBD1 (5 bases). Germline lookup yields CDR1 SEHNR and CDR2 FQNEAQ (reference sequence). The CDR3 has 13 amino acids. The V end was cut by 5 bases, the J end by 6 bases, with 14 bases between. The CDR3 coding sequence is TGTGCCAGCAGCCCAGGGTTCGTGGGCGAGCAGTACTTC. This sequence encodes CASSPGFVGEQYF.

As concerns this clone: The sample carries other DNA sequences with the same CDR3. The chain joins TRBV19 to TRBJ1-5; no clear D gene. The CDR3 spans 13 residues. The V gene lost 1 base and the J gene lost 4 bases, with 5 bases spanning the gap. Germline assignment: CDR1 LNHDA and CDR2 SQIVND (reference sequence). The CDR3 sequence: CASSIASNQPQHF. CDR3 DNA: TGTGCCAGTAGTATAGCCTCGAATCAGCCCCAGCATTTT. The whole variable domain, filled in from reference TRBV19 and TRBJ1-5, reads DGGITQSPKYLFRKEGQNVTLSCEQNLNHDAMYWYRQDPGQGLRLIYYSQIVNDFQKGDIAEGYSVSREKKESFPLTVTSAQKNPTAFYLCASSIASNQPQHFGDGTRLSIL.

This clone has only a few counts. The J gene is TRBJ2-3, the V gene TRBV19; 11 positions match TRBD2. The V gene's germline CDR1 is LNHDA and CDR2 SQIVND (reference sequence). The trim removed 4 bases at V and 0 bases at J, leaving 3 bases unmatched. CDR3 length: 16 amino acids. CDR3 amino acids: CASSTRTSGSTDTQYF. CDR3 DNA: TGTGCCAGTAGTACCCGGACTAGCGGGAGCACAGATACGCAGTATTTT.

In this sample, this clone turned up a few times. This CDR3 reads CASSAEGLFGYTF. DNA for the CDR3: TGTGCCAGCAGTGCGGAAGGGCTATTTGGCTACACCTTC. V usage is TRBV6-1 and J usage is TRBJ1-2; no clear D. CDR3 size: 13 residues. The V gene's germline CDR1 is MNHNS and CDR2 SASEGT. V was pared by 4 bases and J by 7 bases, with 13 bases between.

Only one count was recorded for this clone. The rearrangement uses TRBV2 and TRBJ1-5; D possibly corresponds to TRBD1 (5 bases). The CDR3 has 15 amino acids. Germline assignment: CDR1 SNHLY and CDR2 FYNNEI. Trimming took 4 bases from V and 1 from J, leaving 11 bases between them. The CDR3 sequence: CASSAPGPSNQPQHF. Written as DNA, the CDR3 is TGTGCCAGCAGTGCTCCGGGGCCCAGCAATCAGCCCCAGCATTTT.

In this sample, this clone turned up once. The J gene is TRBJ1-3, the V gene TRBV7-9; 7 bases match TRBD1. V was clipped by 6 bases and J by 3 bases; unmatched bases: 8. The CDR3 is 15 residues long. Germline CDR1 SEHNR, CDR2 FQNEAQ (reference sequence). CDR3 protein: CASSFLQGFGNTIYF. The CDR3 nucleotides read TGTGCCAGCAGTTTCCTACAGGGGTTTGGAAACACCATATATTTT.

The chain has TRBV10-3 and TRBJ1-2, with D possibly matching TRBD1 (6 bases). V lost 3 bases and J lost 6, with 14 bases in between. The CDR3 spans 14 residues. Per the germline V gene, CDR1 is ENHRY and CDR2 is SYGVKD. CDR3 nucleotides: TGTGCCATCAGTGAACAGGGAACGGTTCATGGCTACACCTTC. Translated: CAISEQGTVHGYTF.

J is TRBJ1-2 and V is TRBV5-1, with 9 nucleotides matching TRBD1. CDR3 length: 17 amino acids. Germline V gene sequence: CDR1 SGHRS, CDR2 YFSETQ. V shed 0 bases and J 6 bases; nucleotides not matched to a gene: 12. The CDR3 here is CASSLEAGRTGADGYTF. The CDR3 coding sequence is TGCGCCAGCAGCTTGGAGGCAGGGCGGACAGGGGCCGATGGCTACACCTTC.

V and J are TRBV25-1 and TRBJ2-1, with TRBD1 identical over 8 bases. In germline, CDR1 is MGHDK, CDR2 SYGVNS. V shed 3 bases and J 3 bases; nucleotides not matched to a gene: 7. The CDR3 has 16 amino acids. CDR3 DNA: TGTGCCAGCAGTGAGTACGGACAGGGATACTACAATGAGCAGTTCTTC. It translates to CASSEYGQGYYNEQFF.

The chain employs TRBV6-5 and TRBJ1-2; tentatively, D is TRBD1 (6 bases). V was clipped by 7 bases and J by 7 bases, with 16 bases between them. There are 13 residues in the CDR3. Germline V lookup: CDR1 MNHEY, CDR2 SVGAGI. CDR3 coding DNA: TGTGCCAGCACCATAGGGGGGACCCGTGGCTACACCTTC. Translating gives CASTIGGTRGYTF.

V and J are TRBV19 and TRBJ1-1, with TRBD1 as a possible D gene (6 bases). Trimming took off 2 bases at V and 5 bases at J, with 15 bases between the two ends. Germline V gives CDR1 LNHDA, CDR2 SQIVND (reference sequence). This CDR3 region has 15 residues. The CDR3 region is CASSINTGIGTEAFF. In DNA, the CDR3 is TGTGCCAGTAGTATAAATACAGGGATAGGAACTGAAGCTTTCTTT.

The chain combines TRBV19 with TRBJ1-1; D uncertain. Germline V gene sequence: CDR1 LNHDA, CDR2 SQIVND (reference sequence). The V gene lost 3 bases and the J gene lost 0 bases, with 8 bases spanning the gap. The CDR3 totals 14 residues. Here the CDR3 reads CASSIGSVNTEAFF. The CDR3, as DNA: TGTGCCAGTAGTATCGGCTCGGTGAACACTGAAGCTTTCTTT.

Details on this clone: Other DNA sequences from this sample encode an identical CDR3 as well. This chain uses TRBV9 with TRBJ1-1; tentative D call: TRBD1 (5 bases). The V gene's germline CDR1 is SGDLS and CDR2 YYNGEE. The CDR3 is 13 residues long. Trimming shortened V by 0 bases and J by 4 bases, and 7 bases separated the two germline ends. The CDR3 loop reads CASSVGGSTEAFF. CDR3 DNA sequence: TGTGCCAGCAGCGTAGGGGGGAGCACTGAAGCTTTCTTT.

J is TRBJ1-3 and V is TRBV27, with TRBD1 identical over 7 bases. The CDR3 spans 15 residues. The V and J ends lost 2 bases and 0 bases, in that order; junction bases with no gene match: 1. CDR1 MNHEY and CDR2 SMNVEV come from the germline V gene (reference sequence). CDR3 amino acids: CASSLRGPSGNTIYF. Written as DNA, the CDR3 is TGTGCCAGCAGTTTAAGGGGGCCCTCTGGAAACACCATATATTTT.

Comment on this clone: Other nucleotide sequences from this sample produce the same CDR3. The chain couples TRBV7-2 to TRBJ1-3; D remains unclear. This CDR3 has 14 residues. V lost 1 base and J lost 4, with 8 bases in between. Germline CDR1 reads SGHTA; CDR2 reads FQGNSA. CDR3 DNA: TGTGCCAGCAGCTTAGGGTCTTCCGGAAACACCATATATTTT. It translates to CASSLGSSGNTIYF.

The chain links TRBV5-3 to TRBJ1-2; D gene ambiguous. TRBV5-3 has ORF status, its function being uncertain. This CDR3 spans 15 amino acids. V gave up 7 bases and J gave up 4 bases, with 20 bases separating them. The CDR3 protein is CARDTIVRKTYGYTF. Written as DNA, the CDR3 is TGTGCCAGAGACACAATAGTGAGAAAGACCTATGGCTACACCTTC.

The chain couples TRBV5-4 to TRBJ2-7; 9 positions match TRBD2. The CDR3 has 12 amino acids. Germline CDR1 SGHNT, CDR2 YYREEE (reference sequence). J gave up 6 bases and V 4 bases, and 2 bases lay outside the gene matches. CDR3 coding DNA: TGTGCCAGCAGCCTGACTAGCGGCGAGCAGTACTTC. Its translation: CASSLTSGEQYF.

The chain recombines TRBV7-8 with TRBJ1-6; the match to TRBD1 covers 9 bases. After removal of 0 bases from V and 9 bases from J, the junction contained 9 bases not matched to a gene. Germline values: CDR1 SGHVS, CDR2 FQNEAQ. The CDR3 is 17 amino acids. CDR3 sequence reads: CASSLAGQGQFASPLHF. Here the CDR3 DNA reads TGTGCCAGCAGCTTAGCGGGACAGGGTCAGTTCGCTTCACCCCTCCACTTT.